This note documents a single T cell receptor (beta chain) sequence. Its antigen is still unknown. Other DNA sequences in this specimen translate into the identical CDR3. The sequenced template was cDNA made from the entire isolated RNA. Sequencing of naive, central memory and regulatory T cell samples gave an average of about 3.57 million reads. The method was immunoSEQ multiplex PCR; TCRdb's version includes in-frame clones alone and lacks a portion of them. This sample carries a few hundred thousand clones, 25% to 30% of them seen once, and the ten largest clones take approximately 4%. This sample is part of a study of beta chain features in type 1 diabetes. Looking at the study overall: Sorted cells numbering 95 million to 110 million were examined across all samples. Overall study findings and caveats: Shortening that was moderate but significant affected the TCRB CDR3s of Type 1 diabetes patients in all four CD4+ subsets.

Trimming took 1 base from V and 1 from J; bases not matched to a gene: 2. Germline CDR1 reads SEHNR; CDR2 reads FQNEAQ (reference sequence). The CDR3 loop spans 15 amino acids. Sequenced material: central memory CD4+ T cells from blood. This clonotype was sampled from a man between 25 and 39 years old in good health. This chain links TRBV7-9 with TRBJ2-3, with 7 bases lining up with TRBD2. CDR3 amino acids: CASSLVTSGTDTQYF. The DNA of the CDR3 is TGTGCCAGCAGCTTAGTTACTAGCGGCACAGATACGCAGTATTTT.